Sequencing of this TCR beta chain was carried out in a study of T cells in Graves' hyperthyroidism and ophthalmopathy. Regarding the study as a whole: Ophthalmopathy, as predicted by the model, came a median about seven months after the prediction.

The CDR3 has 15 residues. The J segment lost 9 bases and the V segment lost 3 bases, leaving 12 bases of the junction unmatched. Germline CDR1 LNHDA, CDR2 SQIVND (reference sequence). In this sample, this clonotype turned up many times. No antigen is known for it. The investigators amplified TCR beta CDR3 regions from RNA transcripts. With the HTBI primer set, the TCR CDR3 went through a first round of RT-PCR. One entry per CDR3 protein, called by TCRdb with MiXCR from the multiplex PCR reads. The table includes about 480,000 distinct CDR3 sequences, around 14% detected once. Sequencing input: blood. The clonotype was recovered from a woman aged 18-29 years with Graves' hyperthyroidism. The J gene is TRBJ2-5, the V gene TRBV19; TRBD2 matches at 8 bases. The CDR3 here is CASSIDLAGLGAQYF. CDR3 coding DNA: TGTGCCAGTAGTATCGATCTAGCGGGCCTTGGGGCCCAGTACTTC.